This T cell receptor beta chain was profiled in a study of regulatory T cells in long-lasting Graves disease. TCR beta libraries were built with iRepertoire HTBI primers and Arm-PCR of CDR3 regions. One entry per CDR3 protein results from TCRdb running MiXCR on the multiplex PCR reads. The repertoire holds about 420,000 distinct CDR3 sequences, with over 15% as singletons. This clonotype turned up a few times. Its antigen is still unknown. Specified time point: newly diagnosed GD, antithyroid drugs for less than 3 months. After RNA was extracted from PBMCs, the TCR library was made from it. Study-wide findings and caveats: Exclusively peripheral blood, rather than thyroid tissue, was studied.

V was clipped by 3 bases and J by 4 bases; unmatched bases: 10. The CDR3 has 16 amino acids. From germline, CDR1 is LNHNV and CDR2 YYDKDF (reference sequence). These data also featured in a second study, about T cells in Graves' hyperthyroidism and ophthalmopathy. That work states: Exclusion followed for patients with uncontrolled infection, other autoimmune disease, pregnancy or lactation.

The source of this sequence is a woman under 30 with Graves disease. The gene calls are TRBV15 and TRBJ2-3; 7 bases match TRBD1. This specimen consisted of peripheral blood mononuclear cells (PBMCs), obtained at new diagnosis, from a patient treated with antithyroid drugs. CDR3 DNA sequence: TGTGCCACCAGCAGCCGAAGCGGACAGGTACCAGATACGCAGTATTTT. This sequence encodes CATSSRSGQVPDTQYF. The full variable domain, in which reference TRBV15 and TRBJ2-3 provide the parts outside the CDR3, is DAMVIQNPRYQVTQFGKPVTLSCSQTLNHNVMYWYQQKSSQAPKLLFHYYDKDFNNEADTPDNFQSRRPNTSFCFLDIRSPGLGDTAMYLCATSSRSGQVPDTQYFGPGTRLTVL.